This is a list of T cell receptor beta chains from one sample in a study of T cell repertoires in cytomegalovirus infection. Each CDR3 protein gets one entry after TCRdb re-called the reads with MiXCR. This table has just over 450,000 distinct CDR3 sequences, about 39% appearing once. What these receptors recognize is not known. The sample was cultured PBMCs, taken from culture after CMV antigen stimulation. The receptors here all came from a human donor in good health (CMV status not recorded). Some clones in this sample may be carry-over from other donors' samples. Both conserved end residues are part of each CDR3. A D gene is named only where the DNA matches it firmly. Expanded clones are given a class, and other clones once, few, many or no size at all.

V,D,size,CDR3
TRBV7-8,TRBD2,.,CASSPRTSGDYEQYF
TRBV11-2,.,.,CASSLDALGSSYNEQFF
TRBV7-2,TRBD2,few,CASRLTGLAGEQYF
TRBV5-1,.,.,CASTTGGIYGYTF
TRBV7-2,.,few,CASSLVQGSSYEQYF
TRBV6-6,.,few,CASRSGPGSNQPQHF
TRBV7-9,.,.,CASSDGPNGYTF
TRBV7-8,.,.,CASSLTLSLGYF
TRBV20-1,.,.,CSARGGIINEQYF
TRBV7-9,.,few,CASSLSGGYTF
TRBV7-9,.,few,CASSLFPDQPQHF
TRBV7-2,.,few,CASSLVGTNGANVLTF
TRBV7-2,.,few,CASSLVVFLRQGTVHEQYF
TRBV9,TRBD1,.,CASSVETGRQETQYF
TRBV7-8,.,.,CASSTGAGSYEQYF
TRBV12-3/TRBV12-4,.,.,CASSYRGGVNTEAFF
TRBV12-5,TRBD2,.,CASGLGLANTGELFF
TRBV7-2,TRBD2,.,CASSLLAGAAYEQYF
TRBV6-1,.,few,CASSEALGPLDYGYTF
TRBV7-9,.,few,CASSPIGDGEQFF
TRBV2,.,.,CASSSGLTQETQYF
TRBV6-2/TRBV6-3,.,.,CASSLADGDQYF
TRBV12-3/TRBV12-4,.,.,CASSFYRREPQHF
TRBV4-1,.,.,CASSQGLATDTQYF
TRBV7-2,.,.,CASSPWAGSYEQYF
TRBV7-2,.,many,CASSLVGTLSSGANVLTF
TRBV18,TRBD1,once,CASPGTGGTEAFF
TRBV27,.,.,CASSFSGIKPPYNEQFF